This T cell receptor (beta chain) originates from a study of blood T cell repertoires in COVID-19. This CDR3 is built from 13 residues. CDR1 and CDR2 (germline): GTSNPN, SVGIG (reference sequence). Trimming left V 5 bases short and J 2 bases short, with 10 bases between. Profiled with immunoSEQ multiplex PCR; TCRdb holds only in-frame clones, not every one. The table lists approximately 140,000 clones, approximately 86% of them singletons. This clonotype was sampled from a woman aged 55-70 years with acute or convalescent COVID-19. The sample taken for sequencing was peripheral blood. This chain links TRBV30 with TRBJ1-3; no reliable D call. CDR3 nucleotide sequence: TGTGCCTGGTCAGGCACGGCTGGAAACACCATATATTTT. Translation: CAWSGTAGNTIYF.